Many counts were recorded for the clone carrying this TCR beta chain. Its cognate antigen is unknown. This entry comes from a study of CD8+CD57+ T cells in acquired aplastic anemia. Study-level points and caveats: Around 29 CD8+ CDR3 sequences were shared between patients and controls.

Sequenced patients had shown CD8+CD57+ cell expansion by flow cytometry. By the time of blood sampling, patients had still received no therapy. Germline V gene sequence: CDR1 DFQATT, CDR2 SNEGSKA (reference sequence). With 0 bases clipped from V and 10 bases from J, the junction kept 6 bases outside the gene matches. This CDR3 has 15 residues. The template used for profiling TCR beta VDJ and CDR3 was genomic DNA. TCRdb recomputed calls from the reads with MiXCR, one row per CDR3 protein. This table holds 400,000 to 600,000 distinct CDR3 sequences, roughly a third found once. This sequence joins TRBV20-1 and TRBJ1-6; 10 positions agree with TRBD1. The sequence was obtained from a human donor with aplastic anemia. Sequencing used sorted CD4+, CD8+, or CD8+CD57+ T cells (not recorded which) from PBMCs. The CDR3 region is CSARDRDRGGSPLHF. Here the CDR3 DNA reads TGCAGTGCTAGAGATCGGGACAGGGGCGGATCACCCCTCCACTTT.